This TCR beta chain derives from a study of OX40 agonist ivuxolimab in advanced cancers. Study in general: Clinicians treated patients with ivuxolimab, an agonistic anti-OX40 (CD134) antibody. Every 2 weeks, patients received ivuxolimab intravenously, dosed at 0.01 to 10 mg/kg.

Turning to this clone: The antigen is not known.

General study results and limits: Clonal expansion was seen in CD4+ and CD8+ blood T cells by week 6 at 0.1 to 3.0 mg/kg.

Patients with a history of autoimmune disease or on systemic immunosuppression were excluded. The assay was immunoSEQ multiplex PCR, and TCRdb's table has in-frame clones only and misses some. Here the sample spans 60,000 to 75,000 clones, 87% being singletons. The V gene lost 7 bases and the J gene lost 7 bases, with 17 bases spanning the gap. From germline, CDR1 is SGDLS and CDR2 YYNGEE. The CDR3 is 13 residues long. The J gene is TRBJ1-2, the V gene TRBV9; unclear D gene. The starting material was CD4+ or CD8+ T cells sorted from blood, obtained in a trial of the OX40 agonist ivuxolimab. The source of this sequence is an adult with an advanced solid tumor such as melanoma, head and neck, liver or kidney cancer. This CDR3 is CASSLEGVGGYTF. The DNA for the CDR3 is TGTGCCAGCTCCCTCGAGGGTGTTGGTGGCTACACCTTC. The variable domain in full, with the rest retrieved from reference TRBV9 and TRBJ1-2, is DSGVTQTPKHLITATGQRVTLRCSPRSGDLSVYWYQQSLDQGLQFLIQYYNGEERAKGNILERFSAQQFPDLHSELNLSSLELGDSALYFCASSLEGVGGYTFGSGTRLTVV.